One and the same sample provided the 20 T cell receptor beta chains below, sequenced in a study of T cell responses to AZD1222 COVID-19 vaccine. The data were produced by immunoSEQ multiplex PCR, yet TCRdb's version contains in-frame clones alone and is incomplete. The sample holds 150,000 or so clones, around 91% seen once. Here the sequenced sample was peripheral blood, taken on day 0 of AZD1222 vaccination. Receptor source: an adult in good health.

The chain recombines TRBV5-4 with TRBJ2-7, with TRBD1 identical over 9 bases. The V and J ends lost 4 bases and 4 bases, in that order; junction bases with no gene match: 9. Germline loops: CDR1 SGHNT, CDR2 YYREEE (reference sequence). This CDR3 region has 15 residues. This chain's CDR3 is CASSQGQGRRYEQYF. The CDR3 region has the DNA TGTGCCAGCAGCCAGGGACAGGGACGTAGGTACGAGCAGTACTTC.

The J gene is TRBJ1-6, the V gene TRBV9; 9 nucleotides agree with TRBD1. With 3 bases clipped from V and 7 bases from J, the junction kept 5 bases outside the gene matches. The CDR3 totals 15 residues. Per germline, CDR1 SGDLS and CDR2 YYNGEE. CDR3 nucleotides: TGTGCCAGCAGCGCGGGACAGGGAAAGAATTCACCCCTCCACTTT. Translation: CASSAGQGKNSPLHF. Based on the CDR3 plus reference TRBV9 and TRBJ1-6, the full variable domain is DSGVTQTPKHLITATGQRVTLRCSPRSGDLSVYWYQQSLDQGLQFLIQYYNGEERAKGNILERFSAQQFPDLHSELNLSSLELGDSALYFCASSAGQGKNSPLHFGNGTRLTVT.

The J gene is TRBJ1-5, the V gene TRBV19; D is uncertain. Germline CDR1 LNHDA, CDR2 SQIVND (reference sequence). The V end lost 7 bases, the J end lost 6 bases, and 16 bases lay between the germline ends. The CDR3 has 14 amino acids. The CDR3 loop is CASTPGLAFQPQHF. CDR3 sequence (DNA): TGTGCCAGTACTCCGGGTTTAGCGTTTCAGCCCCAGCATTTT.

CDR3 region: CASSLVGGQPQHF. The CDR3 DNA reads TGTGCCAGCAGCTTAGTTGGCGGTCAGCCCCAGCATTTT. J is TRBJ1-5 and V is TRBV11-2; D is undetermined. CDR1 and CDR2 (germline): SGHAT, FQNNGV. V was clipped by 1 base and J by 6 bases, with 7 bases between them. CDR3 length: 13 residues.

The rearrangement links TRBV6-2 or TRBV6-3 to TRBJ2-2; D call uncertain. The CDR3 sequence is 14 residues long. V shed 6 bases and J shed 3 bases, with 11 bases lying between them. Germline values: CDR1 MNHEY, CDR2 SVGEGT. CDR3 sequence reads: CASSPSLDTGELFF. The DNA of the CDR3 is TGTGCCAGCAGCCCCTCCCTCGACACCGGGGAGCTGTTTTTT.

The CDR3 is CASSLASGNRGTGELFF. CDR3 bases: TGTGCCAGCAGCTTGGCTAGCGGGAACAGGGGCACCGGGGAGCTGTTTTTT. This rearrangement joins TRBV7-8 to TRBJ2-2; the match to TRBD2 covers 9 bases. V gave up 3 bases and J gave up 4 bases; unmatched junction bases: 9. CDR3 length equals 17 residues. Germline V gene sequence: CDR1 SGHVS, CDR2 FQNEAQ.

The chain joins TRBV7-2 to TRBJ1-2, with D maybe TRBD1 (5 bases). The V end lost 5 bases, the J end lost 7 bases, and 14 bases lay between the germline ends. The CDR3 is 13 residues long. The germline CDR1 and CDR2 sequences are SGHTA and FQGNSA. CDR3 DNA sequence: TGTGCCAGCAGCGGGGGGATAAGGGGTGGCTACACCTTC. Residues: CASSGGIRGGYTF.

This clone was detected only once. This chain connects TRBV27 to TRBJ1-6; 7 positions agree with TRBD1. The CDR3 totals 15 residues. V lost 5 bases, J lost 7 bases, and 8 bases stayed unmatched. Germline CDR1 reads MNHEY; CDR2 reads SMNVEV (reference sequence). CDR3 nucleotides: TGTGCCAGCAGTGCGACAGGGCAGAGCAATTCACCCCTCCACTTT. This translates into CASSATGQSNSPLHF.

In DNA, the CDR3 is TGTGCCAGCAGAGGACAGGGGATAGCCAAAAACATTCAGTACTTC. Encoded protein: CASRGQGIAKNIQYF. The chain couples TRBV2 to TRBJ2-4; TRBD1 matches at 9 bases. From germline, CDR1 is SNHLY and CDR2 FYNNEI. Trimming cost V 6 bases and J 0 bases; bases outside gene matches: 3. This CDR3 is built from 15 residues.

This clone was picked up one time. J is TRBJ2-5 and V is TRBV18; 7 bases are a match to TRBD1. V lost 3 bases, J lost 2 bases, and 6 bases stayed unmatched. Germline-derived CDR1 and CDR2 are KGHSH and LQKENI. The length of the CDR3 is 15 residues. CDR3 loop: CASSPVTGQQETQYF. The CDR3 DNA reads TGTGCCAGCTCACCCGTGACGGGACAGCAAGAGACCCAGTACTTC.

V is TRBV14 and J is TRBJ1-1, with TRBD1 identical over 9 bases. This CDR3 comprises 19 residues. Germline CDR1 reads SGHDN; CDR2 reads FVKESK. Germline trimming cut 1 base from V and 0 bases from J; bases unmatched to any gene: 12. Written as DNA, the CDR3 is TGTGCCAGCAGCCAAGGAGTTTCGGGACAGGGCCACATGAACACTGAAGCTTTCTTT. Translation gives CASSQGVSGQGHMNTEAFF. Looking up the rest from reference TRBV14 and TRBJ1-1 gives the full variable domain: EAGVTQFPSHSVIEKGQTVTLRCDPISGHDNLYWYRRVMGKEIKFLLHFVKESKQDESGMPNNRFLAERTGGTYSTLKVQPAELEDSGVYFCASSQGVSGQGHMNTEAFFGQGTRLTVV.

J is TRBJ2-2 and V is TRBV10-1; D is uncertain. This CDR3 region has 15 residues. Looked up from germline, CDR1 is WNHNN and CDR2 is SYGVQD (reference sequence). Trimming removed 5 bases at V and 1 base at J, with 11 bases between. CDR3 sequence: CASSPRTGNTGELFF. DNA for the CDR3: TGCGCCAGCAGTCCCCGGACGGGGAACACCGGGGAGCTGTTTTTT.

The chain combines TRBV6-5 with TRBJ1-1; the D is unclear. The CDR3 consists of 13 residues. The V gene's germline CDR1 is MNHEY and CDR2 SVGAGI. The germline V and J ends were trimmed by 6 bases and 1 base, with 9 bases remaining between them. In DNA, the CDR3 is TGTGCCAGCAGCCAGTTTAGGAACACTGAAGCTTTCTTT. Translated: CASSQFRNTEAFF.

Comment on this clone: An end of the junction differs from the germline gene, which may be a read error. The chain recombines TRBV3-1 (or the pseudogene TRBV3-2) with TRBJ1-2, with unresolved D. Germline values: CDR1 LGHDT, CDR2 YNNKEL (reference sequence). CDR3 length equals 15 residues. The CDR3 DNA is TGTGCCAGCAGCCAAGCCTCTTATCTATCAGATGGCTGCACCTTC. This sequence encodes CASSQASYLSDGCTF.

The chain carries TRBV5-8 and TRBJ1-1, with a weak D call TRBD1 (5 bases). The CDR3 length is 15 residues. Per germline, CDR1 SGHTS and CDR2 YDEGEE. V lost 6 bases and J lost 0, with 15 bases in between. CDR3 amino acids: CASTLGGTVNTEAFF. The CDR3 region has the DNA TGTGCCAGCACCCTGGGGGGTACCGTGAACACTGAAGCTTTCTTT. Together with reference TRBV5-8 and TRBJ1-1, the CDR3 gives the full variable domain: EAGVTQSPTHLIKTRGQQATLRCSPISGHTSVYWYQQALGLGLQFLLWYDEGEERNRGNFPPRFSGRQFPNYSSELNVNALELEDSALYLCASTLGGTVNTEAFFGQGTRLTVV.

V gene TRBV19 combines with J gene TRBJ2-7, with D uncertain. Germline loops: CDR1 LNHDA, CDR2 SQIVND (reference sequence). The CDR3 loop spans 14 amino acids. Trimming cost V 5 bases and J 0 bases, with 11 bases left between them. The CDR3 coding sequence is TGTGCCAGTAGTCTAATTGGCGGCTCCTACGAGCAGTACTTC. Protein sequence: CASSLIGGSYEQYF.

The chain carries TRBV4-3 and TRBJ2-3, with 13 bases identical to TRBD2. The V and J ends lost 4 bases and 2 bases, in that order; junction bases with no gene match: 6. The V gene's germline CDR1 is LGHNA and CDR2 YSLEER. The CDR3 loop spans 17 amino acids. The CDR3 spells CASSPNGLAGVTDTQYF. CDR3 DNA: TGCGCCAGCAGCCCAAATGGACTAGCGGGAGTCACAGATACGCAGTATTTT.

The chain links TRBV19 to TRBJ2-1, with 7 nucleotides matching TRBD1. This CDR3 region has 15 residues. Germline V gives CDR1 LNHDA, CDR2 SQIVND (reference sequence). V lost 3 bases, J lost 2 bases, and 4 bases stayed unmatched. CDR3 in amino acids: CASSIRQGTYNEQFF. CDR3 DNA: TGTGCCAGTAGTATCCGACAGGGCACCTACAATGAGCAGTTCTTC. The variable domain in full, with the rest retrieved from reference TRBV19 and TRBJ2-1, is DGGITQSPKYLFRKEGQNVTLSCEQNLNHDAMYWYRQDPGQGLRLIYYSQIVNDFQKGDIAEGYSVSREKKESFPLTVTSAQKNPTAFYLCASSIRQGTYNEQFFGPGTRLTVL.

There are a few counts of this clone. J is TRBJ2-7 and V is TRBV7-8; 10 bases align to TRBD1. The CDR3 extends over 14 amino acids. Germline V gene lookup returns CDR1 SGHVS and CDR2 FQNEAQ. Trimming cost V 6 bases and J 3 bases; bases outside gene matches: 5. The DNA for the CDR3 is TGTGCCAGCAGTTCCGGGACAGGGGACTACGAGCAGTACTTC. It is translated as CASSSGTGDYEQYF.

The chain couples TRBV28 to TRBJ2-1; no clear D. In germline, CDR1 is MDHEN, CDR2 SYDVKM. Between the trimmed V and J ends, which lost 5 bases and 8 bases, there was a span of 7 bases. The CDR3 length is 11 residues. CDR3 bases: TGTGCCAGCAGTGTCACATATGAGCAGTTCTTC. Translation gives CASSVTYEQFF.